This T cell receptor beta chain emerged from a study of shared clonotypes between healthy human individuals. Repertoires were generated with immunoSEQ multiplex PCR, while TCRdb's copy carries only in-frame clones and drops some. The sample has 85,000 to 100,000 clones, almost 70% seen once. Sequences were obtained from memory CD8+ T cells sorted from blood. Sample subset: CD45RO+ cells pooled with CCR7-negative TemRA cells. This TCR derives from a man aged 25-45 years in good health.

As DNA, the CDR3 is TGTGCCTGGACCCGGACAGGGGGTAAAGAGACCCAGTACTTC. Protein sequence: CAWTRTGGKETQYF. This chain connects TRBV30 to TRBJ2-5, with TRBD1 matching 10 bases. Germline CDR1 is GTSNPN and CDR2 is SVGIG (reference sequence). V shed 4 bases and J 3 bases; nucleotides not matched to a gene: 5. This CDR3 is built from 14 residues.